The sample holds one count of the clone carrying this TCR beta chain. The libraries were made with immunoSEQ v3. Produced via immunoSEQ multiplex PCR; TCRdb's table is partial and in-frame only. The sample records 30,000 or so clones, around two thirds being singletons. This sample was included in a study of TIL therapy for anti-PD-1-resistant metastatic lung cancer. Time point specified: pre-treatment sample, taken before nivolumab and TIL therapy. With 5 bases clipped from V and 4 bases from J, the junction kept 12 bases outside the gene matches. Per the germline V gene, CDR1 is SGHVS and CDR2 is FQNEAQ. The CDR3 is made up of 18 amino acids.

V gene TRBV7-8 combines with J gene TRBJ2-2; 11 positions agree with TRBD2. This clonotype originated in a woman between 25 and 85 years old with non-small cell lung cancer. The sample was blood, taken at baseline. The CDR3 loop reads CASSGRTSGRSSTGELFF. CDR3 bases: TGTGCCAGCAGCGGCAGGACTAGCGGGCGTTCTAGCACCGGGGAGCTGTTTTTT.